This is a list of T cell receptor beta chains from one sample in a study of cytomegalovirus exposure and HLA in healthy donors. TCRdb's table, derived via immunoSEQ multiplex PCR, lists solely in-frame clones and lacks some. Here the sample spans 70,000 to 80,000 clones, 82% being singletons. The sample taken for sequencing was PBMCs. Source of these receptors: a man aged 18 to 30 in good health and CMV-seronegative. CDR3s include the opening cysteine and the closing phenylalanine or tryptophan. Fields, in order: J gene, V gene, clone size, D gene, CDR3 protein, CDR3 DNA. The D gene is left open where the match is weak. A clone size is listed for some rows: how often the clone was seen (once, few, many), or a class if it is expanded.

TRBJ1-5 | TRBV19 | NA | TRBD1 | CASSITGTGNSNQPQHF | TGTGCCAGTAGTATAACGGGGACAGGGAATAGCAATCAGCCCCAGCATTTT
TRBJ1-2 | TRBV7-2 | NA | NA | CASSLGTGSSGYGYTF | TGTGCCAGCAGCTTAGGCACAGGGTCTTCTGGCTATGGCTACACCTTC
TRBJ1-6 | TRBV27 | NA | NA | CASSLEARTGISYNSPLHF | TGTGCCAGCAGCCTAGAAGCCAGAACAGGGATTTCCTATAATTCACCCCTCCACTTT
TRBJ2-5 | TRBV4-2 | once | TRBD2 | CASSPSGGLQETQYF | TGTGCCAGCAGCCCTAGCGGGGGCCTCCAAGAGACCCAGTACTTC
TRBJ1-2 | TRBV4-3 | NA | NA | CASSQEIGLGGSNYGYTF | TGCGCCAGCAGCCAAGAGATTGGGCTCGGGGGTTCTAACTATGGCTACACCTTC
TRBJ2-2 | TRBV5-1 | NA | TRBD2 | CASSLAGASGGLTNTGELFF | TGCGCCAGCAGCTTGGCCGGCGCTAGCGGGGGCCTAACGAACACCGGGGAGCTGTTTTTT
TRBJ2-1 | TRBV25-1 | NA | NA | CASSAPGLPNNEQFF | TGTGCCAGCAGTGCTCCGGGACTCCCGAACAATGAGCAGTTCTTC
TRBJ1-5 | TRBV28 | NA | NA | CASSVRNRRPEEPQHF | TGTGCCAGCAGTGTCAGAAATCGGCGTCCGGAGGAGCCCCAGCATTTT
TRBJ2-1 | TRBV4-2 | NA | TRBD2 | CASSQDIYGGSSYEQFF | TGTGCCAGCAGCCAAGATATTTACGGGGGGAGCTCCTACGAGCAGTTCTTC
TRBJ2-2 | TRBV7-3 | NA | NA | CASSLGGQNTGELFF | TGTGCCAGCAGCTTAGGGGGACAGAACACCGGGGAGCTGTTTTTT
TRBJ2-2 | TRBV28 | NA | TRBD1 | CASSMGQGAIGELFF | TGTGCCAGCAGCATGGGACAGGGGGCCATCGGGGAGCTGTTTTTT
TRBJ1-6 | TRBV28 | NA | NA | CASSPTTYNSPLHF | TGTGCCAGCAGTCCCACAACCTATAATTCACCCCTCCACTTT
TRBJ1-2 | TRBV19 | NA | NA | CASRTQGNGYTF | TGTGCCAGTAGGACTCAGGGGAATGGCTACACCTTC
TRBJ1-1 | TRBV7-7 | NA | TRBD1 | CASSRDSNTEAFF | TGTGCTAGCAGCCGGGACAGTAACACTGAAGCTTTCTTT
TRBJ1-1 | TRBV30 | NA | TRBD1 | CAWRYEGQGTSEAFF | TGTGCCTGGAGATACGAGGGACAGGGGACTTCTGAAGCTTTCTTT
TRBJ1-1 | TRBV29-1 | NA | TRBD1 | CSVIYRGWGVRNVEAFF | TGCAGCGTTATCTACAGGGGGTGGGGGGTTAGAAATGTTGAAGCTTTCTTT
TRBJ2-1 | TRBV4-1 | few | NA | CASSQPPGQGEQFF | TGCGCCAGCAGCCAGCCCCCGGGACAAGGAGAGCAGTTCTTC
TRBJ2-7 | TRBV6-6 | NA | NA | CASSYSRLTVGHEQYF | TGTGCCAGCAGTTACTCCCGTCTCACGGTGGGGCACGAGCAGTACTTC
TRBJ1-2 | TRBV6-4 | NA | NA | CASSRGSVYGYTF | TGTGCCAGCAGCCGCGGGTCAGTCTATGGCTACACCTTC
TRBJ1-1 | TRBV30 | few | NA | CAWIRGRWEAFF | TGTGCCTGGATTCGAGGGCGATGGGAGGCTTTCTTT